One and the same sample provided the 23 T cell receptor beta chains below, sequenced in a study of Ad26.COV2.S vaccination and SARS-CoV-2 variants. Sequenced by immunoSEQ multiplex PCR; TCRdb stores in-frame clones only, minus some. The profile shows 85,000 to 120,000 clones, 80% of them singletons. The sequencing used peripheral blood, collected after recovery from COVID-19. The receptors come from a human donor who had recovered from COVID-19.

This chain connects TRBV3-1 (or the pseudogene TRBV3-2) to TRBJ1-5, with D possibly TRBD1 on 6 matching bases. CDR3 length: 13 residues. Germline-derived CDR1 and CDR2 are LGHDT and YNNKEL (reference sequence). Trimming removed 4 bases at V and 6 bases at J, with 10 bases between. CDR3 residues: CASSPRGIQPQHF. The DNA of the CDR3 is TGTGCCAGCAGCCCCAGGGGAATTCAGCCCCAGCATTTT.

J is TRBJ2-5 and V is TRBV12-5; D is unresolved. The ends were cut back, 3 bases at V and 1 base at J, with 6 bases in the middle. Germline lookup yields CDR1 LGHNT and CDR2 FRNRAP. The CDR3 is made up of 13 amino acids. The CDR3 spells CASGFNSQETQYF. The CDR3 coding sequence is TGTGCTAGTGGTTTCAACAGCCAAGAGACCCAGTACTTC. The full variable domain, its missing parts supplied by reference TRBV12-5 and TRBJ2-5, is DARVTQTPRHKVTEMGQEVTMRCQPILGHNTVFWYRQTMMQGLELLAYFRNRAPLDDSGMPKDRFSAEMPDATLATLKIQPSEPRDSAVYFCASGFNSQETQYFGPGTRLLVL.

This chain joins TRBV4-3 and TRBJ2-1; 11 bases align to TRBD2. This CDR3 is 15 amino acids long. J was trimmed by 4 bases and V by 6 bases; bases with no gene match: 5. Looked up from germline, CDR1 is LGHNA and CDR2 is YSLEER. CDR3 bases: TGCGCCAGCAGGGAGGGGACTAGCGGTTACAATGAGCAGTTCTTC. Protein product: CASREGTSGYNEQFF.

V is TRBV25-1 and J is TRBJ1-4, with a possible D match to TRBD1 (6 bases). The germline gives CDR1 MGHDK, CDR2 SYGVNS. Trimming removed 1 base from V and 8 bases from J, with 14 bases in between. The CDR3 runs 15 residues. CDR3 nucleotide sequence: TGTGCCAGCAGTGAATTGAAGGGGGGACGGGAAAAACTGTTTTTT. It is translated as CASSELKGGREKLFF.

The V gene is TRBV5-1, the J gene TRBJ1-4; 7 bases match TRBD1. CDR3 size: 14 residues. Germline V CDR1 and CDR2: SGHRS, YFSETQ. After removal of 3 bases from V and 8 bases from J, the junction contained 7 bases not matched to a gene. The CDR3 reads CASSSRQGSEKLFF. Here the CDR3 DNA reads TGCGCCAGCAGCTCGCGACAGGGATCAGAAAAACTGTTTTTT.

The sample holds a few counts of this clone. The chain is built from TRBV6-5 and TRBJ1-4, with D possibly matching TRBD1 (6 bases). The V end lost 6 bases, the J end lost 8 bases, and 10 bases lay between the germline ends. The CDR3 is 12 residues long. CDR1 and CDR2 (germline): MNHEY, SVGAGI. The CDR3 nucleotides read TGTGCCAGCAGGAGGGGGGCCGAAAAACTGTTTTTT. Protein: CASRRGAEKLFF.

The rearrangement links TRBV3-1 (or the pseudogene TRBV3-2) to TRBJ1-2; D ambiguous. There are 15 residues in the CDR3. CDR1 and CDR2 (germline): LGHDT, YNNKEL (reference sequence). V lost 6 bases and J lost 3, with 17 bases in between. The CDR3 region has the DNA TGTGCCAGCAGTCCCACGGGGATGGCAGACTATGGCTACACCTTC. Translated, it gives CASSPTGMADYGYTF.

This clone came up many times. The chain combines TRBV4-2 with TRBJ2-7; 7 bases are shared with TRBD1. Germline V CDR1 and CDR2: LGHNA, YNFKEQ. CDR3 length: 12 amino acids. The trim removed 4 bases at V and 7 bases at J, leaving 4 bases unmatched. The CDR3 spells CASSPDRVEQYF. DNA of the CDR3: TGTGCCAGCAGCCCCGACAGGGTTGAGCAGTACTTC.

The CDR3 loop is CASSRDRGRETQYF. The CDR3 DNA follows: TGTGCCAGCAGCCGGGACAGGGGGCGGGAGACCCAGTACTTC. The chain joins TRBV5-4 to TRBJ2-5, with 12 nucleotides matching TRBD1. CDR3 length: 14 residues. V was clipped by 4 bases and J by 5 bases; unmatched bases: 3. The germline V gene has CDR1 SGHNT and CDR2 YYREEE (reference sequence).

The chain employs TRBV29-1 and TRBJ1-5; possible D gene TRBD1, 6 bases. CDR3 length: 13 amino acids. Trimming removed 7 bases from V and 3 bases from J, with 13 bases in between. Germline V gene sequence: CDR1 SQVTM, CDR2 ANQGSEA. The CDR3 region is CSAQRDTNQPQHF. The CDR3 region has the DNA TGCAGCGCCCAAAGGGACACCAATCAGCCCCAGCATTTT.

The CDR3 nucleotides read TGTGCCAGCAGCTTATTTGGGACAGTCAGTGAGCAGTACTTC. Protein: CASSLFGTVSEQYF. The chain links TRBV7-6 to TRBJ2-7; 7 bases are shared with TRBD1. CDR1 SGHVS and CDR2 FNYEAQ come from the germline V gene. CDR3 size: 14 residues. V dropped 2 bases and J dropped 7; count of bases not matched to a gene: 8.

This rearrangement joins TRBV11-3 to TRBJ2-3; D gene ambiguous. The CDR3 extends over 13 amino acids. Germline CDR1 is SGHNT and CDR2 is YENEEA. The germline V and J ends were trimmed by 5 bases and 0 bases, with 6 bases remaining between them. CDR3 amino acids: CASSPDSTDTQYF. CDR3 nucleotide sequence: TGTGCCAGCAGCCCGGACAGCACAGATACGCAGTATTTT.

V gene TRBV6-5 combines with J gene TRBJ2-3; 9 bases match TRBD2. CDR3 length equals 15 residues. CDR1 MNHEY and CDR2 SVGAGI come from the germline V gene. V was pared by 2 bases and J by 5 bases, with 5 bases of the junction left unmatched. CDR3 nucleotide sequence: TGTGCCAGCAGTTACCTGGCGGGGGGGATAGATACGCAGTATTTT. The encoded protein is CASSYLAGGIDTQYF.

V is TRBV5-6 and J is TRBJ1-6; D is ambiguous. The CDR3 is 15 residues long. V lost 2 bases to trimming and J lost 7 bases, with 13 bases between them. Germline lookup yields CDR1 SGHDT and CDR2 YYEEEE. CDR3 in amino acids: CASSFDPQSNSPLHF. For the CDR3, the DNA is TGTGCCAGCAGCTTTGATCCCCAGAGCAATTCACCCCTCCACTTT.

J is TRBJ2-1 and V is TRBV7-9; D is perhaps TRBD2 (7 bases). The ends were cut back, 5 bases at V and 3 bases at J, with 17 bases in the middle. Per germline, CDR1 SEHNR and CDR2 FQNEAQ (reference sequence). This CDR3 region has 16 residues. DNA for the CDR3: TGTGCCAGCAGCCCCAAGGGGGACTATTTCTACAATGAGCAGTTCTTC. It specifies CASSPKGDYFYNEQFF.

This clone was seen only once. The chain uses TRBV27 and TRBJ1-5, with D perhaps TRBD1 (6 bases). The CDR3 covers 16 residues. V shed 6 bases and J shed 0 bases, with 15 bases lying between them. Germline CDR1 reads MNHEY; CDR2 reads SMNVEV (reference sequence). CDR3 DNA: TGTGCCAGCAGGGGCGAGGGGGGACTTAGCAATCAGCCCCAGCATTTT. This translates into CASRGEGGLSNQPQHF.

The rearrangement links TRBV28 to TRBJ2-4, with 9 bases identical to TRBD1. The CDR3 runs 14 residues. With 6 bases clipped from V and 6 bases from J, the junction kept 6 bases outside the gene matches. Germline V CDR1 and CDR2: MDHEN, SYDVKM. The DNA for the CDR3 is TGTGCCAGCAGCCAGGGACAGGGACGAAACATTCAGTACTTC. Amino acids: CASSQGQGRNIQYF.

This clone was picked up a small number of times. The chain carries TRBV3-1 (or the pseudogene TRBV3-2) and TRBJ1-5; unclear D gene. The V end was cut by 1 base, the J end by 7 bases, with 11 bases between. CDR3 length equals 14 residues. Germline values: CDR1 LGHDT, CDR2 YNNKEL (reference sequence). CDR3 bases: TGTGCCAGCAGCCAAGGGGCTGCTCTACAGCCCCAGCATTTT. It specifies CASSQGAALQPQHF.

J is TRBJ1-2 and V is TRBV27, with TRBD1 matching 8 bases. With V trimmed by 2 bases and J by 3 bases, 11 bases remained unmatched. The CDR3 spans 17 residues. Germline CDR1 is MNHEY and CDR2 is SMNVEV (reference sequence). The CDR3 loop reads CASSLVGDRRADYGYTF. As DNA, the CDR3 is TGTGCCAGCAGTTTAGTGGGGGACAGGAGGGCGGACTATGGCTACACCTTC.

J is TRBJ2-1 and V is TRBV9, with TRBD2 matching 11 bases. The V gene's germline CDR1 is SGDLS and CDR2 YYNGEE. This CDR3 is 18 amino acids long. The V and J ends lost 0 bases and 7 bases, in that order; junction bases with no gene match: 12. DNA for the CDR3: TGTGCCAGCAGCGTAGCGTTATCGGGACTAGCGGCGCCAAATGAGCAGTTCTTC. This encodes CASSVALSGLAAPNEQFF.

This chain uses TRBV9 with TRBJ2-1; 8 nucleotides align to TRBD2. This CDR3 contains 15 residues. After removal of 1 base from V and 6 bases from J, the junction contained 6 bases not matched to a gene. Germline CDR1 and CDR2: SGDLS and YYNGEE. CDR3 region: CASSVSGGRGNEQFF. CDR3 DNA: TGTGCCAGCAGCGTAAGCGGGGGCAGAGGCAATGAGCAGTTCTTC. The full variable domain, completed using reference TRBV9 and TRBJ2-1, is DSGVTQTPKHLITATGQRVTLRCSPRSGDLSVYWYQQSLDQGLQFLIQYYNGEERAKGNILERFSAQQFPDLHSELNLSSLELGDSALYFCASSVSGGRGNEQFFGPGTRLTVL.

The V call is TRBV3-1 (or the pseudogene TRBV3-2), the J call TRBJ1-5; 7 bases are a match to TRBD1. J lost 0 bases, V lost 0 bases, and 11 bases had no gene match. Germline V gene sequence: CDR1 LGHDT, CDR2 YNNKEL (reference sequence). The CDR3 covers 19 residues. The CDR3 loop is CASSQDSQGVGDSNQPQHF. The CDR3 DNA reads TGTGCCAGCAGCCAAGATTCCCAGGGGGTGGGGGATAGCAATCAGCCCCAGCATTTT.

The chain carries TRBV11-2 and TRBJ2-1; 7 nucleotides line up with TRBD2. Trimming cost V 7 bases and J 8 bases; bases outside gene matches: 14. From germline, CDR1 is SGHAT and CDR2 FQNNGV. This CDR3 comprises 15 residues. The CDR3 region has the DNA TGTGCCAGCAACCGAGGCGGCGGGGGAATGGATGAGCAGTTCTTC. It codes for CASNRGGGGMDEQFF.